The rows below give T cell receptor beta chains drawn from one sample of a study of a mutant IDH1 vaccine in newly diagnosed glioma. Only in-frame clones appear in the TCRdb table, and some are missing; sequencing was by immunoSEQ multiplex PCR. Of tens of thousands of clones listed, about 81% are singletons. The antigens for these receptors are not known. Sequences were derived from PBMCs, sampled from a glioma patient whose treatment included an IDH1 peptide vaccine. These receptors were collected from a woman in her thirties or forties with glioma. Some clones in this sample may be carry-over from other donors' samples. The CDR3 runs from the conserved cysteine through the conserved F or W. A D gene is named only where the DNA matches it firmly. Clone size is shown for a subset of rows, as once, few, many or a class of expanded clone.

j_call	v_call	clone_size	d_call	cdr3_nt	cdr3_aa
TRBJ2-5	TRBV4-1	.	.	TGCGCCAGCAGCCAAGAGGTTACTAGACGAGAGACCCAGTACTTC	CASSQEVTRRETQYF
TRBJ2-5	TRBV5-6	.	TRBD1	TGTGCCAGCAGCCCTTCCCCACAGGGGGCCCAAGAGACCCAGTACTTC	CASSPSPQGAQETQYF
TRBJ2-2	TRBV30	.	.	TGTGCCTGGAGTGTTAACAGGGACCCGAACACCGGGGAGCTGTTTTTT	CAWSVNRDPNTGELFF
TRBJ2-4	TRBV7-2	.	TRBD1	TGTGCCAGCAGCCCCTGGACAGGGGGCAAAAACATTCAGTACTTC	CASSPWTGGKNIQYF
TRBJ2-7	TRBV5-4	.	.	TGTGCCAGCAGCTCTACCCAATCCTACGAGCAGTACTTC	CASSSTQSYEQYF
TRBJ1-2	TRBV20-1	.	.	TGCAGTGCTAGAGCCAGCAATGGCTACACCTTC	CSARASNGYTF
TRBJ2-5	TRBV10-3	.	TRBD2	TGTGCCATCAGTGCGGCGGGGGGTCAAGAGACCCAGTACTTC	CAISAAGGQETQYF
TRBJ1-5	TRBV7-2	.	TRBD1	TGTGCCAGCAGCTTTCTGGGACAGGCGAGTCAGCCCCAGCATTTT	CASSFLGQASQPQHF
TRBJ1-1	TRBV19	.	TRBD1	TGTGCCAGTAGAGAGACAGGGGGCAGGGTGGCTTTCTTT	CASRETGGRVAFF
TRBJ1-3	TRBV27	.	.	TGTGCCAGCAGTTTGGACAGAAACTCTGGAAACACCATATATTTT	CASSLDRNSGNTIYF
TRBJ1-2	TRBV6-5	once	TRBD1	TGTGCCAGCAGTACGAGGGACAGGGGTCCCTATGGCTACACCTTC	CASSTRDRGPYGYTF
TRBJ2-2	TRBV2	.	.	TGTGCCAGCATGGGGGGGCAGAGGGAGCTGTTTTTT	CASMGGQRELFF
TRBJ1-6	TRBV18	few	TRBD1	TGTGCCAGCTCACCACTGGGAGGACAGGGAGATTCACCCCTCCACTTT	CASSPLGGQGDSPLHF
TRBJ2-1	TRBV5-1	.	TRBD1	TGCGCCAGCAGCTTGGGGGACAGGGGGCGAAATGAGCAGTTCTTC	CASSLGDRGRNEQFF
TRBJ1-1	TRBV19	.	TRBD1	TGTGCCAGTAGTTCTACAGGGGTACGCGCTTTCTTT	CASSSTGVRAFF
TRBJ1-1	TRBV6-6	.	.	TGTGCCAGCAGTTTAGGGTTGGCTGAAGCTTTCTTT	CASSLGLAEAFF
TRBJ2-2	TRBV9	.	.	TGTGCCAGCAGCGCACCCCAGGAGTCCCCCGACACCGGGGAGCTGTTTTTT	CASSAPQESPDTGELFF
TRBJ1-3	TRBV5-1	.	.	TGCGCCAGCAGCTTGGAGGCCTCTGGAAACACCATATATTTT	CASSLEASGNTIYF
TRBJ2-7	TRBV10-2	.	.	TGCGCCAGCAGTGAGCTCGACGAGCAGTACTTC	CASSELDEQYF
TRBJ2-7	TRBV11-2	once	.	TGTGCCAGCAGCTTAGATGGGGGGGCCCTATCCTACGAGCAGTACTTC	CASSLDGGALSYEQYF
TRBJ1-3	TRBV10-2	once	.	TGCGCCAGCAGTGAGCTCGGGGAGTCTGGAAACACCATATATTTT	CASSELGESGNTIYF
TRBJ1-2	TRBV19	.	.	TGTGCCAGTAGTATAATCCATTCATCGAAAGCGAATGGCTACACCTTC	CASSIIHSSKANGYTF
TRBJ2-1	TRBV2	.	.	TGTGCCAGCACCCGTACCTACAATGAGCAGTTCTTC	CASTRTYNEQFF
TRBJ1-2	TRBV5-4	.	.	TGTGCCAGCAGCTTGATCGGGGATGGCTACACCTTC	CASSLIGDGYTF
TRBJ2-3	TRBV11-2	.	TRBD2	TGTGCCAGCAGCTTAGCAAGTAAGGGTAGCGGGGCAGATACGCAGTATTTT	CASSLASKGSGADTQYF
TRBJ2-2	TRBV7-9	.	TRBD2	TGTGCCAGCAGCGCCCGGGGGGGAGTGAACACCGGGGAGCTGTTTTTT	CASSARGGVNTGELFF
TRBJ2-7	TRBV29-1	.	TRBD2	TGCAGCGTGCAAACGGGGGGGACCTCCGAGCAGTACTTC	CSVQTGGTSEQYF
TRBJ2-5	TRBV30	.	TRBD2	TGTGCCTGGAGTTCCTGGGGGGGAGGCGAGACCCAGTACTTC	CAWSSWGGGETQYF
TRBJ1-2	TRBV18	once	TRBD1	TGTGCCAGCTCGCCGGATACTTTACAGGGGGCCGGCTATGGCTACACCTTC	CASSPDTLQGAGYGYTF
TRBJ2-2	TRBV7-9	.	.	TGTGCCAGCAGCTATACTAGCACCGGGGAGCTGTTTTTT	CASSYTSTGELFF
TRBJ1-1	TRBV10-3	few	.	TGTGCCATCAGTGAGACCCAGAACACTGAAGCTTTCTTT	CAISETQNTEAFF
TRBJ1-2	TRBV7-9	.	.	TGTGCCAGCAGCTTCGACACTAAAAATGGCTACACCTTC	CASSFDTKNGYTF
TRBJ1-2	TRBV2	.	.	TGTGCCAGCAGTGGAATGGCAGACTCTGCTGATGGCTACACCTTC	CASSGMADSADGYTF
TRBJ2-3	TRBV21-1	.	.	TGTGCCAGCGCCATGGGCACAGATACGCAGTATTTT	CASAMGTDTQYF
TRBJ2-3	TRBV29-1	.	.	TGCAGCGCCGTCCCCCTCATGGGCACAGATACGCAGTATTTT	CSAVPLMGTDTQYF
TRBJ1-4	TRBV30	.	.	TGTGCCTGGAGTGCCGGGACATCCGAAAAACTGTTTTTT	CAWSAGTSEKLFF
TRBJ2-2	TRBV21-1	.	.	TGTGCCAGCAGCAAAGAGGGAGACCACGGGGAGCTGTTTTTT	CASSKEGDHGELFF
TRBJ2-5	TRBV5-6	.	.	TGTGCCAGCAGCTTGCAGGGAAGAAGTGAGACCCAGTACTTC	CASSLQGRSETQYF
TRBJ2-6	TRBV7-9	.	TRBD1	TGTGCCAGCAGCTTGGGGACAGGGAGCACTGGGGCCAACGTCCTGACTTTC	CASSLGTGSTGANVLTF
TRBJ1-1	TRBV4-1	.	.	TGCGCCAGCAGCCAAGAGAACAGGGCGAACACTGAAGCTTTCTTT	CASSQENRANTEAFF
TRBJ2-2	TRBV7-9	.	.	TGTGCCAGCAGCTTCACCCGGGACGGAACGAACACCGGGGAGCTGTTTTTT	CASSFTRDGTNTGELFF
TRBJ1-2	TRBV29-1	.	TRBD1	TGCAGCGTCCGGGACAGGGGATATGGCTACACCTTC	CSVRDRGYGYTF
TRBJ1-1	TRBV5-6	.	.	TGTGCCAGCAGCTCCCAGACAGCGCCGAACACTGAAGCTTTCTTT	CASSSQTAPNTEAFF
TRBJ2-4	TRBV15	once	TRBD1	TGTGCCACCAGTCTAGGACAGGGAGGCATTCAGTACTTC	CATSLGQGGIQYF
TRBJ1-1	TRBV4-2	once	TRBD1	TGTGCCAGCAGCGAGGGACAGGGGGCGACTGAAGCTTTCTTT	CASSEGQGATEAFF
TRBJ2-1	TRBV19	.	TRBD2	TGTGCCAGTAGTATGGGGGGGTTATACAATGAGCAGTTCTTC	CASSMGGLYNEQFF
TRBJ1-1	TRBV30	.	.	TGTGCCTGGAGTGTGGGTGGGAACACTGAAGCTTTCTTT	CAWSVGGNTEAFF
TRBJ1-5	TRBV13	.	.	TGTGCCAGCAGCCTCAGGGGTTTTGGACAGCCCCAGCATTTT	CASSLRGFGQPQHF
TRBJ2-2	TRBV7-9	.	.	TGTGCCAGCAGCTTCCCCCAGACCGTCACCGGGGAGCTGTTTTTT	CASSFPQTVTGELFF
TRBJ1-1	TRBV5-4	.	.	TGTGCCAGCAGCTTGGGGGCAGATGCTGAAGCTTTCTTT	CASSLGADAEAFF
TRBJ1-4	TRBV14	.	.	TGTGCCAGCAGTCTCCTCCGCTCTAATGAAAAACTGTTTTTT	CASSLLRSNEKLFF
TRBJ2-7	TRBV4-3	.	TRBD2	TGCGCCAGCAGCCTAAGACTAGCGGGGGTCTACGAGCAGTACTTC	CASSLRLAGVYEQYF